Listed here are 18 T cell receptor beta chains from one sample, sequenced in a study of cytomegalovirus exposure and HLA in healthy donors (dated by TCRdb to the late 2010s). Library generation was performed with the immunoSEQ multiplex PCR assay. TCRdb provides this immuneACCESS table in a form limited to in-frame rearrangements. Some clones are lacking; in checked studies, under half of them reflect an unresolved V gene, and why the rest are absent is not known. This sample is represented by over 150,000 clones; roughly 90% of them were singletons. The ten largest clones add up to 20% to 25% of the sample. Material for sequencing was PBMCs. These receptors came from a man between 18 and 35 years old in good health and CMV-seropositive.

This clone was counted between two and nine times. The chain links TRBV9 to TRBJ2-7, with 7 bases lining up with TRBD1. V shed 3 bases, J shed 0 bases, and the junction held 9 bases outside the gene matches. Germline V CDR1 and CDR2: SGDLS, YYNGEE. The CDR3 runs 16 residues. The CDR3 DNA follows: TGTGCCAGCAGCGCCAGGTCACAGGGGCTCTCCTACGAGCAGTACTTC. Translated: CASSARSQGLSYEQYF.

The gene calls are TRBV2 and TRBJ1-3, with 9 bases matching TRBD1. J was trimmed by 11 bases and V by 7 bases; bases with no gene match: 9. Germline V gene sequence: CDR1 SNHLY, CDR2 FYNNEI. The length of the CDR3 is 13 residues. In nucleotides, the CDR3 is TGTGCCAGCACGGACAGGGGTTACGGTCCCATATATTTT. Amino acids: CASTDRGYGPIYF.

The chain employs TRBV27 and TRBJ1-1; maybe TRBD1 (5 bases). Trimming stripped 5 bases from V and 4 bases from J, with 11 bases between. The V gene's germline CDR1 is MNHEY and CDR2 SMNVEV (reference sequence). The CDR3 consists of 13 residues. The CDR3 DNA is TGTGCCAGCAGTGACACCGGGGGCACTGAAGCTTTCTTT. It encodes CASSDTGGTEAFF.

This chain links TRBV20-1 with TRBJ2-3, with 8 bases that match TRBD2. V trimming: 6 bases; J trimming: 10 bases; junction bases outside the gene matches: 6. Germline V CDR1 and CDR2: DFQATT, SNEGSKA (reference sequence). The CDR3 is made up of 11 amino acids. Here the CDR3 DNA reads TGCAGTGCACTCACCGGGAGGGCGCAGTATTTT. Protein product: CSALTGRAQYF.

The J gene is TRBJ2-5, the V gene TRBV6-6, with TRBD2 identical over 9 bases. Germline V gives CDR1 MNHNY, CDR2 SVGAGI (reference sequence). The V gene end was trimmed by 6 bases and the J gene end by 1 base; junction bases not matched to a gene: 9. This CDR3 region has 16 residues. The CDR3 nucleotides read TGTGCCAGCAGCCCAAGAAGCGGGGGGCTCCAAGAGACCCAGTACTTC. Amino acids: CASSPRSGGLQETQYF.

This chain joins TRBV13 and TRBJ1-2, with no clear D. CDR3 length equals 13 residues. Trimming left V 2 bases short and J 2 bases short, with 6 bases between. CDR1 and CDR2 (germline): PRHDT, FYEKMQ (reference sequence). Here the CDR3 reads CASSLRANYGYTF. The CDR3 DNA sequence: TGTGCCAGCAGCTTAAGAGCAAACTATGGCTACACCTTC.

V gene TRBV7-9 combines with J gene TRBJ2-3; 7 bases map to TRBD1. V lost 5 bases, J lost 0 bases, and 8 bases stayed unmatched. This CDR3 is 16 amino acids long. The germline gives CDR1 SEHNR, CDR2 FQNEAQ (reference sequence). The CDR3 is CASSPAGTASTDTQYF. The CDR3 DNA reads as TGTGCCAGCAGCCCCGCCGGGACAGCTAGCACAGATACGCAGTATTTT.

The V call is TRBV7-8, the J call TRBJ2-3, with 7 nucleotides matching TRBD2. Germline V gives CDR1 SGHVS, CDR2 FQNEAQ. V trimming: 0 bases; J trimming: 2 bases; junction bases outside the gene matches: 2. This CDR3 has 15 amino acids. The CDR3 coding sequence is TGTGCCAGCAGCTTAGCGAGCGGGAACACAGATACGCAGTATTTT. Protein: CASSLASGNTDTQYF.

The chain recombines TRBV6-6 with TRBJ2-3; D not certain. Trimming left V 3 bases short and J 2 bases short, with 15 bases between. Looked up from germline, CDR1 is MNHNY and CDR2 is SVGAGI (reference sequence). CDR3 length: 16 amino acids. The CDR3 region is CASSYPPTGFTDTQYF. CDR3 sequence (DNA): TGTGCCAGCAGTTATCCACCGACTGGATTCACAGATACGCAGTATTTT.

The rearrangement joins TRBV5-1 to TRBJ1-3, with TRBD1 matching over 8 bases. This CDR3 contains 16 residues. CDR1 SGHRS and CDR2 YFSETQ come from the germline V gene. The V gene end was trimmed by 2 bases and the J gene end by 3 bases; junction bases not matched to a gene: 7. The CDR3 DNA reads TGCGCCAGCAGCTTCACCGGGACAGGCCTTGGAAACACCATATATTTT. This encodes CASSFTGTGLGNTIYF.

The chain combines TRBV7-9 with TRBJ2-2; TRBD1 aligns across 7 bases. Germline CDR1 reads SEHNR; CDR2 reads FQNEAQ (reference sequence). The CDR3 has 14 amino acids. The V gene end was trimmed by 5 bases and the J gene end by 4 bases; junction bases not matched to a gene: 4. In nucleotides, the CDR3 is TGTGCCAGCAGCCCCGGGACAGCCACCGGGGAGCTGTTTTTT. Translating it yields CASSPGTATGELFF.

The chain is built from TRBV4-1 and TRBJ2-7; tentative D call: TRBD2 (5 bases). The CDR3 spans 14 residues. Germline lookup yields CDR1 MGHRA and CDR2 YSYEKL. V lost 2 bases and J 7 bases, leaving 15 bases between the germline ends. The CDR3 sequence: CASSQPAAEREQYF. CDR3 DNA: TGCGCCAGCAGCCAACCCGCGGCTGAGCGGGAGCAGTACTTC.

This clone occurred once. The CDR3 DNA reads as TGTGCCAGCGCGGGACTAGCGACATCCTACGAGCAGTACTTC. This translates into CASAGLATSYEQYF. The chain uses TRBV2 and TRBJ2-7; 10 bases align to TRBD2. The CDR3 covers 14 residues. With 8 bases clipped from V and 1 base from J, the junction kept 5 bases outside the gene matches. CDR1 is SNHLY, CDR2 FYNNEI, per germline.

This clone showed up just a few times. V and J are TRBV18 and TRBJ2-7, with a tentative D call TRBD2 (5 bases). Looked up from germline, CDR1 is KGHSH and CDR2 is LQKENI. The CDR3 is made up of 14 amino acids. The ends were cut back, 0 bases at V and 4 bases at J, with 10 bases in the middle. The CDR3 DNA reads TGTGCCAGCTCACCACCGGCGGGCCTGTACGAGCAGTACTTC. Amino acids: CASSPPAGLYEQYF.

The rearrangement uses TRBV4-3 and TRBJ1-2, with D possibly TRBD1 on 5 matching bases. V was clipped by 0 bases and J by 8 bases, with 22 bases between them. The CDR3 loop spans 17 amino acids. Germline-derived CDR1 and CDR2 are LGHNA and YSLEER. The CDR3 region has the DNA TGCGCCAGCAGCCAAGATCACTTGGGACCCCCGGGGGAAGGCTACACCTTC. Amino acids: CASSQDHLGPPGEGYTF.

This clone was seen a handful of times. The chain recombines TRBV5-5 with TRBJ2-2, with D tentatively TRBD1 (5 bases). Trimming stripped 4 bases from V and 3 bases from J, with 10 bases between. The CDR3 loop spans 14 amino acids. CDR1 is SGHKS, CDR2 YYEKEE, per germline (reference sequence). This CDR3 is CASSIIRDTGELFF. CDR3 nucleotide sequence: TGTGCCAGCAGCATAATCAGGGACACCGGGGAGCTGTTTTTT.

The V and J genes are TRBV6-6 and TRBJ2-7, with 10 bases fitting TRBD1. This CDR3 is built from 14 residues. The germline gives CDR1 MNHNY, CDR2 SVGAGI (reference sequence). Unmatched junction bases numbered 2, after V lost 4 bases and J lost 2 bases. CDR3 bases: TGTGCCAGCAGTTGGGGGACAGGGGCCTACGAGCAGTACTTC. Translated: CASSWGTGAYEQYF.

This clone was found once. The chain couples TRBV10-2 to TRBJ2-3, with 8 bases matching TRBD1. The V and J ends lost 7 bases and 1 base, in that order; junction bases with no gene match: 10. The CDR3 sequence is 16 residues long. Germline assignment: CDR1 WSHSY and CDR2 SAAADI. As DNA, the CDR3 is TGCGCCAGCATGGTCCCAGGGGGCTGGGGCACAGATACGCAGTATTTT. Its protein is CASMVPGGWGTDTQYF.